Below, 28 T cell receptor beta chains from the same sample are listed, as sequenced in a study of blood T cells in healthy people across ages. A sample-barcoded 5' primer and a J-beta primer mix were used in a second PCR of roughly 7 to 11 cycles. MiXCR, run by TCRdb on the 5' RACE reads, gives a single entry per CDR3 protein. Among hundreds of thousands of distinct CDR3 sequences listed, about 53% were seen once. The sample taken for sequencing was blood. These receptors all come from a man aged 80 or over in good health.

The chain links TRBV27 to TRBJ1-2; 7 bases match TRBD1. Germline-derived CDR1 and CDR2 are MNHEY and SMNVEV (reference sequence). V was clipped by 5 bases and J by 1 base; unmatched bases: 16. The CDR3 sequence is 18 residues long. CDR3: CASSPSTDRVRSNYGYTF. CDR3 sequence (DNA): TGTGCCAGCAGTCCCTCCACAGACAGGGTGAGGAGTAACTATGGCTACACCTTC.

The gene calls are TRBV27 and TRBJ1-2; 10 bases line up with TRBD1. The CDR3 extends over 13 amino acids. V shed 5 bases, J shed 4 bases, and the junction held 1 base outside the gene matches. Germline V gene sequence: CDR1 MNHEY, CDR2 SMNVEV (reference sequence). CDR3 sequence reads: CASSGDRGYGYTF. In DNA form, the CDR3 reads TGTGCCAGCAGTGGGGACAGGGGCTATGGCTACACCTTC.

Many counts were recorded for this clonotype. V and J are TRBV29-1 and TRBJ2-7; D gene ambiguous. The CDR3 is 13 amino acids. Trimming shortened V by 0 bases and J by 1 base, and 7 bases separated the two germline ends. The germline V gene encodes CDR1 SQVTM and CDR2 ANQGSEA. The CDR3 nucleotides read TGCAGCGTTGAAGATGAGAGATCCTACGAGCAGTACTTC. Its translation is CSVEDERSYEQYF.

This chain joins TRBV11-2 and TRBJ2-7, with 7 bases lining up with TRBD2. The J call may be mistaken, given a closer DNA end match to TRBJ2-5. The V gene's germline CDR1 is SGHAT and CDR2 FQNNGV. The CDR3 has 19 residues. The CDR3: CASSLKRAGAGAEGETQYF. Written as DNA, the CDR3 is TGTGCCAGCAGCTTAAAGAGGGCTGGGGCGGGAGCGGAAGGGGAGACCCAGTACTTC.

This clonotype was detected only a few times. V usage is TRBV20-1 and J usage is TRBJ2-6; TRBD1 might be the D (5 bases). The CDR3 runs 16 residues. Germline CDR1 and CDR2: DFQATT and SNEGSKA (reference sequence). V was pared by 0 bases and J by 0 bases, with 9 bases between. CDR3 in DNA: TGCAGTGCTAGAGATTTAAGGGGCTCTGGGGCCAACGTCCTGACTTTC. This encodes CSARDLRGSGANVLTF.

The J gene is TRBJ2-1, the V gene TRBV4-1; perhaps TRBD2 as D (6 bases). The assigned J gene may be wrong: the sequence end matches TRBJ2-7 better. This CDR3 region has 15 residues. Germline V gene sequence: CDR1 MGHRA, CDR2 YSYEKL. CDR3 nucleotide sequence: TGCGCCAGCAGCCAACTGGGCGGGGCCTACAATGAGCAGTACTTC. As protein: CASSQLGGAYNEQYF.

The J gene is TRBJ2-3, the V gene TRBV2; TRBD1 agrees at 7 bases. CDR1 SNHLY and CDR2 FYNNEI come from the germline V gene. V dropped 6 bases and J dropped 14; count of bases not matched to a gene: 14. The CDR3 runs to 13 residues. The CDR3 protein is CASSVQGSGYAYF. CDR3 nucleotides: TGTGCCAGCAGCGTACAGGGGAGTGGATACGCGTATTTT.

This rearrangement joins TRBV5-1 to TRBJ2-7; D is unclear. Germline V gene lookup returns CDR1 SGHRS and CDR2 YFSETQ. This CDR3 has 14 amino acids. Trimming removed 3 bases at V and 2 bases at J, with 12 bases between. The CDR3 spells CASSSGSRAYEQYF. The CDR3 DNA follows: TGCGCCAGCAGCTCGGGTAGCCGGGCCTACGAGCAGTACTTC.

The V call is TRBV4-1, the J call TRBJ1-5; 8 nucleotides line up with TRBD1. The CDR3 totals 17 residues. The germline gives CDR1 MGHRA, CDR2 YSYEKL. V was clipped by 1 base and J by 6 bases; unmatched bases: 11. In DNA, the CDR3 is TGCGCCAGCAGCCAAGCGGGAGGACAGGGCATGATTCAGCCCCAGCATTTT. This sequence encodes CASSQAGGQGMIQPQHF.

This chain joins TRBV7-8 and TRBJ1-1; 8 bases map to TRBD1. The CDR3 consists of 16 residues. CDR1 is SGHVS and CDR2 is FQNEAQ in the germline V gene. With 1 base clipped from V and 2 bases from J, the junction kept 6 bases outside the gene matches. This CDR3 is CASSLVKGQGNTEAFF. CDR3 nucleotide sequence: TGTGCCAGCAGCTTAGTAAAAGGACAGGGTAACACTGAAGCTTTCTTT.

DNA for the CDR3: TGTGCCAGCAGCTTAAGAGCGGGAGTATTGAGCTACGAGCAGTACTTC. Protein: CASSLRAGVLSYEQYF. The chain combines TRBV7-2 with TRBJ2-4, with 8 nucleotides matching TRBD2. The assigned J gene may be wrong: the sequence end matches TRBJ2-7 better. This CDR3 region has 16 residues. In germline, CDR1 is SGHTA, CDR2 FQGNSA.

The CDR3 loop reads CSAENRVEYNEQFF. CDR3 nucleotides: TGCAGTGCAGAAAACAGGGTCGAATACAATGAGCAGTTCTTC. The V and J genes are TRBV20-1 and TRBJ2-1; TRBD1 might be the D (6 bases). V shed 6 bases and J shed 4 bases, with 16 bases lying between them. Germline loops: CDR1 DFQATT, CDR2 SNEGSKA (reference sequence). The CDR3 consists of 14 residues.

This clonotype was recorded only once. The V gene is TRBV2, the J gene TRBJ2-5; no reliable D call. The J call is in doubt because the DNA end fits TRBJ2-7 better. The CDR3 contains 13 residues. Per germline, CDR1 SNHLY and CDR2 FYNNEI. The CDR3 bases are TGTGCCAGCAGGAATCTAGTGGGTCCCGAGCAGTACTTC. It specifies CASRNLVGPEQYF.

The rearrangement joins TRBV6-5 to TRBJ1-2; maybe TRBD1 (5 bases). The CDR3 sequence is 14 residues long. Germline V gives CDR1 MNHEY, CDR2 SVGAGI. V shed 6 bases and J shed 4 bases, with 15 bases lying between them. The CDR3, as DNA: TGTGCCAGCAGCCCTGACAGCTTCGGCTATGGCTACACCTTC. The encoded protein is CASSPDSFGYGYTF.

Turning to this clonotype: Its ends do not fully match the called genes, so a read error is possible. V usage is TRBV6-6 and J usage is TRBJ1-4; D call uncertain. The CDR3 runs 11 residues. Germline assignment: CDR1 MNHNY and CDR2 SVGAGI (reference sequence). CDR3 DNA: TGTGCCGGCAGACTTGGGGAAAAACTGTTTTTT. Its translation: CAGRLGEKLFF.

CDR3 region: CASSSPLTSGSETQYF. The CDR3 DNA reads as TGTGCCAGCAGTTCGCCTTTGACTAGCGGGAGTGAGACCCAGTACTTC. The chain carries TRBV12-3 or TRBV12-4 and TRBJ2-7; TRBD2 aligns across 12 bases. The J call may be incorrect, as the DNA end agrees better with TRBJ2-5. The CDR3 has 16 residues.

This clonotype showed up just a few times. The V and J genes are TRBV6-2 or TRBV6-3 and TRBJ1-5, with D possibly TRBD1 on 5 matching bases. V lost 2 bases and J 2 bases, leaving 16 bases between the germline ends. From germline, CDR1 is MNHEY and CDR2 SVGEGT. This CDR3 has 17 residues. This CDR3 reads CASSYIIRMGGNQPQHF. The CDR3 bases are TGTGCCAGCAGTTACATCATTCGTATGGGGGGCAATCAGCCCCAGCATTTT.

The V gene is TRBV29-1, the J gene TRBJ2-7; D gene uncertain. Germline loops: CDR1 SQVTM, CDR2 ANQGSEA. V dropped 1 base and J dropped 2 bases, with 6 bases sitting between them. The CDR3 is 12 residues long. The CDR3 loop reads CSVEGEAYEQYF. CDR3 in DNA: TGCAGCGTTGAAGGCGAGGCCTACGAGCAGTACTTC.

As concerns this clonotype: The junction departs from the called germline gene at one end, perhaps through a read error. This chain joins TRBV7-8 and TRBJ2-5; D is perhaps TRBD2 (6 bases). CDR3 length: 12 amino acids. Germline V lookup: CDR1 SGHVS, CDR2 FQNEAQ. The CDR3 nucleotides are TGTGCCAGCAGCCTCGGGGGAGAGTCCCAGTACTTC. Translation: CASSLGGESQYF.

The gene calls are TRBV15 and TRBJ2-1; 13 bases are a match to TRBD2. Germline V CDR1 and CDR2: LNHNV, YYDKDF (reference sequence). V lost 0 bases, J lost 6 bases, and 2 bases stayed unmatched. The CDR3 sequence is 16 residues long. For the CDR3, the DNA is TGTGCCACCAGCAGAGAACTAGCGGGAGGGGTCAATGAGCAGTTCTTC. Translated: CATSRELAGGVNEQFF.

Worth noting for this clonotype: The junction departs from germline at one end; a sequencing error may be responsible. V usage is TRBV5-6 and J usage is TRBJ2-1, with a possible D match to TRBD2 (6 bases). The CDR3 contains 17 residues. Looked up from germline, CDR1 is SGHDT and CDR2 is YYEEEE. CDR3 in amino acids: CASSSRRVTRTYNEQFF. The CDR3 DNA follows: TGCGCCAGCAGCTCCCGCCGGGTGACTAGAACCTACAATGAGCAGTTCTTC.

In this sample, this clonotype turned up a few times. This chain uses TRBV5-1 with TRBJ2-6, with D maybe TRBD2 (5 bases). The CDR3 consists of 17 residues. CDR1 is SGHRS, CDR2 YFSETQ, per germline. V dropped 1 base and J dropped 4 bases, with 15 bases sitting between them. The CDR3 region is CASSLTVGRYGANVLTF. The CDR3 DNA reads as TGCGCCAGCAGCTTGACGGTAGGGAGATACGGGGCCAACGTCCTGACTTTC. Based on the CDR3 plus reference TRBV5-1 and TRBJ2-6, the full variable domain is KAGVTQTPRYLIKTRGQQVTLSCSPISGHRSVSWYQQTPGQGLQFLFEYFSETQRNKGNFPGRFSGRQFSNSRSEMNVSTLELGDSALYLCASSLTVGRYGANVLTFGAGSRLTVL.

The V and J genes are TRBV7-2 and TRBJ1-6, with D unclear. Trimming cost V 1 base and J 5 bases, with 18 bases left between them. CDR3 size: 18 residues. The germline CDR1 and CDR2 sequences are SGHTA and FQGNSA. CDR3 bases: TGTGCCAGCAGCTTAGATTTCCGGGCCATACGAAATAATTCACCCCTCCACTTT. Translated, it gives CASSLDFRAIRNNSPLHF.

This clonotype showed up just once. The junction shows a germline mismatch at one end, possibly a read error. The chain is built from TRBV18 and TRBJ1-6; 7 positions agree with TRBD1. The V gene's germline CDR1 is KGHSH and CDR2 LQKENI. The length of the CDR3 is 13 residues. CDR3 in DNA: TGTGCCAGCTCACCCTCTAGGGGGCCACCCCCCCACTTT. It encodes CASSPSRGPPPHF.

Here the CDR3 reads CSALTVTQETQYF. CDR3 nucleotides: TGCAGCGCCCTGACCGTAACCCAAGAGACCCAGTACTTC. V gene TRBV29-1 combines with J gene TRBJ2-4, with D uncertain. Judging by the DNA end, TRBJ2-5 fits better; the J call may be wrong. The CDR3 spans 13 residues. Germline V CDR1 and CDR2: SQVTM, ANQGSEA.

This sequence joins TRBV5-1 and TRBJ2-6; D is unclear. The CDR3 consists of 14 residues. The V gene lost 6 bases and the J gene lost 3 bases, with 10 bases spanning the gap. The germline V gene has CDR1 SGHRS and CDR2 YFSETQ. In DNA, the CDR3 is TGCGCCAGCACCAAAAATTTTGGGGCCAACGTCCTGACTTTC. Translated: CASTKNFGANVLTF.

The rearrangement joins TRBV7-3 to TRBJ2-3; no firm D call. V gave up 0 bases and J gave up 1 base, with 8 bases separating them. This CDR3 spans 15 amino acids. Per germline, CDR1 SGHTA and CDR2 FQGTGA. Here the CDR3 DNA reads TGTGCCAGCAGCTTAACGCCCCTCCGCACAGATACGCAGTATTTT. Residues: CASSLTPLRTDTQYF.

The chain carries TRBV6-1 and TRBJ2-1, with TRBD1 matching over 9 bases. Germline assignment: CDR1 MNHNS and CDR2 SASEGT. This CDR3 spans 17 amino acids. The trim removed 3 bases at V and 4 bases at J, leaving 10 bases unmatched. The CDR3: CASSDRPGQGGYNEQFF. The CDR3 coding sequence is TGTGCCAGCAGTGATCGTCCGGGACAGGGCGGTTACAATGAGCAGTTCTTC.